This T cell receptor (beta chain) emerged from a study of T cells in tumors after PD-1 blockade. The repertoire was sequenced with immunoSEQ multiplex PCR; TCRdb's copy has only in-frame clones and lacks some. Of tens of thousands of clones listed, roughly 78% are singletons. The V and J ends lost 3 bases and 2 bases respectively, with 8 bases between them. The CDR3 is 13 amino acids. Germline V gene data show CDR1 as DFQATT and CDR2 as SNEGSKA (reference sequence). The sample consisted of PBMCs, taken before anti-PD-1 treatment. The receptor was derived from a human donor with basal cell carcinoma. This chain links TRBV20-1 with TRBJ2-1; D may be TRBD1 or TRBD2 (5 bases each). CDR3 loop: CSASLGAYNEQFF. The CDR3 region has the DNA TGCAGTGCTAGTTTGGGGGCCTACAATGAGCAGTTCTTC.